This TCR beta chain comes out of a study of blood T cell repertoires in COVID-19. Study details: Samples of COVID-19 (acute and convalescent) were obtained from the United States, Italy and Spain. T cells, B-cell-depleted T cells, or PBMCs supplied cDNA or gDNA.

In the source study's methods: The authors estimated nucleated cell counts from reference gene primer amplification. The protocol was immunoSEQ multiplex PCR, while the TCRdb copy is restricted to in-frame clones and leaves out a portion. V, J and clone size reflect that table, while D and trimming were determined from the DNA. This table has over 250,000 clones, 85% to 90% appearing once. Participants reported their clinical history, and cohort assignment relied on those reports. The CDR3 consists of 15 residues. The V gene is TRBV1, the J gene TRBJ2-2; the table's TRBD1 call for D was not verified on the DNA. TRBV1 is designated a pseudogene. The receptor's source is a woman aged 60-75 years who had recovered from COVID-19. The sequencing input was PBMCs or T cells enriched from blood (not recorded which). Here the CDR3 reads CTSSQVDRGTGELFF. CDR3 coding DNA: TGCACCAGCAGCCAAGTCGACAGGGGTACCGGGGAGCTGTTTTTT.